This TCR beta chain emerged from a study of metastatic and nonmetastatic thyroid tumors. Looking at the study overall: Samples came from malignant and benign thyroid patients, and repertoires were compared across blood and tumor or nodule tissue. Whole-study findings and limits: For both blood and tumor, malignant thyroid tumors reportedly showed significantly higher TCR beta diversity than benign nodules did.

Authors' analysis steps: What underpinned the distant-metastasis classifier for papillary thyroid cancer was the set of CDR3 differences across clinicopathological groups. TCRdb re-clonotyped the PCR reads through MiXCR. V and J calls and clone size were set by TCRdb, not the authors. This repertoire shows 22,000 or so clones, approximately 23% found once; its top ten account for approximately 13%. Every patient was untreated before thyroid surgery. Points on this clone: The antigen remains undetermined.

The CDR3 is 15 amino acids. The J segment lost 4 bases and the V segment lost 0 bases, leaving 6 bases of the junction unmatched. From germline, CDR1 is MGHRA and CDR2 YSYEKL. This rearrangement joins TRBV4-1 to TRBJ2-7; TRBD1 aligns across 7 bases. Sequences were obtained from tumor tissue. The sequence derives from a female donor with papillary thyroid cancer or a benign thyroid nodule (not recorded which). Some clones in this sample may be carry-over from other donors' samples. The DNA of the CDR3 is TGCGCCAGCAGCCAAGATTGGGGACAGATGTACGAGCAGTACTTC. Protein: CASSQDWGQMYEQYF.